This T cell receptor (beta chain) emerged from a study of vaccination and CD4 T cells after COVID-19. Study-wide background: The authors exposed cells to overlapping spike peptides derived from SARS-CoV-2, HCoV-NL63, HCoV-OC43 and HCoV-229E. Study findings and constraints: Convalescent patients had 304 of 307 vaccine-specific clones showing spike mono-reactivity.

Sequenced with the Oncomine TCR Beta short-read assay was DNA taken from cultured CD4+ T cells. TCRdb re-called the PCR reads through MiXCR, storing one row per CDR3 protein. Of 12,000 or so distinct CDR3 sequences listed, 52% are singletons. Looked up from germline, CDR1 is GTSNPN and CDR2 is SVGIG (reference sequence). V gave up 0 bases and J gave up 5 bases, with 16 bases separating them. The CDR3 runs 15 residues. Documented treatment: approximately nine-day PBMC culture with coronavirus spike peptide pools or control peptides (ViraFEST assay). About this clonotype: What it binds is not known.

The sequenced material came from CD4+ T cells from blood, cultured in vitro. The sequence derives from a human donor who had recovered from COVID-19. This chain uses TRBV30 with TRBJ1-1; D is undetermined. The CDR3 loop reads CAWSVRFGHSTEAFF. For the CDR3, the DNA is TGTGCCTGGAGTGTACGGTTTGGGCATAGTACTGAAGCTTTCTTT.